This T cell receptor beta chain was documented in a study of blood T cell repertoires in COVID-19. Generated by immunoSEQ multiplex PCR, the TCRdb table keeps only in-frame clones and is missing some. The sample lists about 180,000 clones; approximately 88% were seen once. Trimming pared 4 bases from V and 0 bases from J, leaving 3 bases between. This CDR3 spans 13 amino acids. Per germline, CDR1 ENHRY and CDR2 SYGVKD. This receptor was taken from a woman between 18 and 30 years old who had recovered from COVID-19. The rearrangement links TRBV10-3 to TRBJ1-4; no reliable D call. Sequences were obtained from PBMCs or T cells enriched from blood (not recorded which). The DNA for the CDR3 is TGTGCCATCAGTGGAGCAACTAATGAAAAACTGTTTTTT. Protein: CAISGATNEKLFF.